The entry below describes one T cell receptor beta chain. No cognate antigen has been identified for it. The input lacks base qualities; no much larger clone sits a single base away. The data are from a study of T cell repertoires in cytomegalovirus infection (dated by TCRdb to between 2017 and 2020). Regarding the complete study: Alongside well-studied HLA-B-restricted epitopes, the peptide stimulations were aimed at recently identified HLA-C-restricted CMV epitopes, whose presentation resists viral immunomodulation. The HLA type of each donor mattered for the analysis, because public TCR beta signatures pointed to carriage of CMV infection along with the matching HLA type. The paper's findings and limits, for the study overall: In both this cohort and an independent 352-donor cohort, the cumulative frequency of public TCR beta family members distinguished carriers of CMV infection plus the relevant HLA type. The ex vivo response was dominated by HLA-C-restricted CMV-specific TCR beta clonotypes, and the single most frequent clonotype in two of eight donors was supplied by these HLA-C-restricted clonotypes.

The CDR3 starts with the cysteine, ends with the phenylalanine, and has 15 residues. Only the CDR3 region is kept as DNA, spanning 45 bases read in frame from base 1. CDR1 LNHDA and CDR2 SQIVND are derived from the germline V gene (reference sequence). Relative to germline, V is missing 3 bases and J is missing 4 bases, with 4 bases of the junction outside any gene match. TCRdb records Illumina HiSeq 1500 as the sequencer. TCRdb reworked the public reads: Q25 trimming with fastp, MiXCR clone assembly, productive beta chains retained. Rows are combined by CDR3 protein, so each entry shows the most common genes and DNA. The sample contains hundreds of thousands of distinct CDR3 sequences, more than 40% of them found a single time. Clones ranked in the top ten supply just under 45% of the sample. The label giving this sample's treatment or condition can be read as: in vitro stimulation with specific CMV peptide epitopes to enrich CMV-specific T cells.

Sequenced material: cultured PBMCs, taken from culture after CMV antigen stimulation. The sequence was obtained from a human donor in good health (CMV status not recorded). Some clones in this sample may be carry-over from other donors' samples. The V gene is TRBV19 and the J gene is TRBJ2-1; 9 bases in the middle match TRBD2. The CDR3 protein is CASSIPAGGYNEQFF. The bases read TGTGCCAGTAGTATCCCAGCGGGGGGTTACAATGAGCAGTTCTTC.